The rows below give T cell receptor beta chains drawn from one sample of a study of blood T cell repertoires in COVID-19. TCRdb keeps only in-frame clones here, not all; method: immunoSEQ multiplex PCR. The sample yields 88,000 or so clones, less than 90% seen once. Material: peripheral blood. The receptors were sampled from a human donor in a cohort sampled during active COVID-19. Both conserved end residues are part of each CDR3. A D gene is named only where the DNA matches it firmly.

v_gene: TRBV19
d_gene: .
j_gene: TRBJ2-2
CDR3aa: CASKEQKNTGELFF
CDR3nt: TGTGCCAGTAAGGAACAGAAGAACACCGGGGAGCTGTTTTTT

v_gene: TRBV7-2
d_gene: .
j_gene: TRBJ2-1
CDR3aa: CASSSAARNYNEQFF
CDR3nt: TGTGCCAGCAGCTCAGCGGCTAGAAACTACAATGAGCAGTTCTTC

v_gene: TRBV6-2/TRBV6-3
d_gene: .
j_gene: TRBJ1-2
CDR3aa: CASSYGPETANYGYTF
CDR3nt: TGTGCCAGCAGTTACGGACCGGAGACAGCTAACTATGGCTACACCTTC

v_gene: TRBV5-1
d_gene: TRBD2
j_gene: TRBJ2-1
CDR3aa: CASSLVTSGSREQFF
CDR3nt: TGCGCCAGCAGCTTGGTAACTAGCGGGAGCCGAGAGCAGTTCTTC

v_gene: TRBV30
d_gene: .
j_gene: TRBJ2-7
CDR3aa: CAWSKGPISYEQYF
CDR3nt: TGTGCCTGGAGTAAGGGGCCCATCTCCTACGAGCAGTACTTC

v_gene: TRBV4-2
d_gene: TRBD2
j_gene: TRBJ2-1
CDR3aa: CASSLMTSGSYNEQFF
CDR3nt: TGTGCCAGCAGCCTTATGACTAGCGGGAGCTACAATGAGCAGTTCTTC

v_gene: TRBV2
d_gene: .
j_gene: TRBJ1-1
CDR3aa: CASSLQGSGEAFF
CDR3nt: TGTGCCAGCAGCTTACAGGGTTCTGGTGAAGCTTTCTTT

v_gene: TRBV9
d_gene: TRBD1
j_gene: TRBJ1-2
CDR3aa: CASSVGVGGQTVHGYTF
CDR3nt: TGTGCCAGCAGCGTAGGGGTTGGGGGACAGACCGTCCATGGCTACACCTTC

v_gene: TRBV19
d_gene: TRBD2
j_gene: TRBJ2-7
CDR3aa: CASSTSTSAGGREQYF
CDR3nt: TGTGCCAGTAGTACATCAACCTCAGCGGGAGGGCGCGAGCAGTACTTC

v_gene: TRBV6-1
d_gene: .
j_gene: TRBJ1-6
CDR3aa: CASSEKGVDNSPLHF
CDR3nt: TGTGCCAGCAGTGAGAAAGGGGTAGATAATTCACCCCTCCACTTT

v_gene: TRBV5-1
d_gene: TRBD1
j_gene: TRBJ2-5
CDR3aa: CASSGTGGLETQYF
CDR3nt: TGCGCCAGCAGCGGAACAGGGGGCCTAGAGACCCAGTACTTC

v_gene: TRBV27
d_gene: TRBD2
j_gene: TRBJ2-5
CDR3aa: CASSTHGLAGGYRAQYF
CDR3nt: TGTGCCAGCAGCACCCACGGACTAGCGGGAGGTTATAGGGCCCAGTACTTC

v_gene: TRBV5-1
d_gene: TRBD1
j_gene: TRBJ2-5
CDR3aa: CASSLTGTGEETQYF
CDR3nt: TGCGCCAGCAGCTTAACCGGGACAGGGGAAGAGACCCAGTACTTC

v_gene: TRBV27
d_gene: TRBD1
j_gene: TRBJ1-2
CDR3aa: CASSPRTGEGYTF
CDR3nt: TGTGCCAGCAGTCCAAGGACAGGGGAAGGCTACACCTTC

v_gene: TRBV7-2
d_gene: TRBD1
j_gene: TRBJ1-1
CDR3aa: CASSLHRTGKDTEAFF
CDR3nt: TGTGCCAGCAGCTTACACAGGACAGGGAAGGACACTGAAGCTTTCTTT

v_gene: TRBV19
d_gene: .
j_gene: TRBJ2-5
CDR3aa: CASSRSIASLETQYF
CDR3nt: TGTGCCAGTAGTAGGAGTATTGCAAGCTTAGAGACCCAGTACTTC